This TCR beta chain was recorded in a study of siplizumab effects on memory and regulatory T cells. General study results and limits: Naive T cells looked more diverse than memory cells, and they looked like major contributors to the alloresponse.

The table came from immunoSEQ multiplex PCR; TCRdb's copy has only in-frame clones and leaves some out. This table holds roughly 82,000 clones, approximately 88% found once. This clone was counted only a few times. Its antigen is undetermined. The sequence was obtained from a human donor in good health. The sequenced sample consisted of Tregs sorted from blood.

The CDR3 bases are TGTGCCAGCAGCGTACAGGGGAACACTGAAGCTTTCTTT. This sequence encodes CASSVQGNTEAFF. The rearrangement uses TRBV5-4 and TRBJ1-1; TRBD1 is a possible D gene (6 bases). V shed 4 bases and J shed 1 base, with 8 bases lying between them. Germline loops: CDR1 SGHNT, CDR2 YYREEE (reference sequence). The CDR3 runs to 13 residues. Full variable domain (missing parts from reference TRBV5-4 and TRBJ1-1): ETGVTQSPTHLIKTRGQQVTLRCSSQSGHNTVSWYQQALGQGPQFIFQYYREEENGRGNFPPRFSGLQFPNYSSELNVNALELDDSALYLCASSVQGNTEAFFGQGTRLTVV.